This is a list of T cell receptor beta chains from one sample in a study of T cell responses to AZD1222 COVID-19 vaccine. Generated by immunoSEQ multiplex PCR, the TCRdb table keeps only in-frame clones and is missing some. This table holds 100,000 or so clones, under 95% found once. The specimen comprised peripheral blood, sampled on day 0 of AZD1222 vaccination. Source of these receptors: an adult in good health. Both conserved end residues are part of each CDR3. Fields, in order: D gene, clone size, J gene, V gene, CDR3 DNA, CDR3 protein. The D gene is left open where the match is weak. Clone size is not always given. Where it is, it says once, few, many or a class for expanded clones.

NA,NA,TRBJ1-2,TRBV18,TGTGCCAGCTCACCGGGGGATAACTATGGCTACACCTTC,CASSPGDNYGYTF
NA,NA,TRBJ1-5,TRBV3-1/TRBV3-2,TGTGCCAGCAGCCAACGAAGCAGGGGTCAGCCCCAGCATTTT,CASSQRSRGQPQHF
TRBD2,NA,TRBJ2-2,TRBV20-1,TGCAGTGCTAGTCTCCCGGGACTAGCAGGCACCGGGGAGCTGTTTTTT,CSASLPGLAGTGELFF
TRBD1,NA,TRBJ2-7,TRBV14,TGTGCCAGCACCACGTCGGGACAGGGGAACGAGCAGTACTTC,CASTTSGQGNEQYF
TRBD1,NA,TRBJ1-2,TRBV28,TGTGCCAGCAGTACTACAGGGGGCGTTGGCTACACCTTC,CASSTTGGVGYTF
NA,NA,TRBJ1-5,TRBV6-2/TRBV6-3,TGTGCCAGCAGTTACAGGGAAGAGGGAAATCAGCCCCAGCATTTT,CASSYREEGNQPQHF
NA,NA,TRBJ2-2,TRBV7-3,TGTGCCAGCAGCCCGCTCGGCGTCACCGGGGAGCTGTTTTTT,CASSPLGVTGELFF
NA,NA,TRBJ2-5,TRBV20-1,TGCAGTGCTAGTGGCAGCATCTCGTACCAAGAGACCCAGTACTTC,CSASGSISYQETQYF
NA,NA,TRBJ1-1,TRBV28,TGTGCCAGCAGCCCACCGGCGGGGATTGAAGCTTTCTTT,CASSPPAGIEAFF
TRBD1,NA,TRBJ1-2,TRBV6-5,TGTGCCACGAAAAGGGAGGGACAGGGTCTTGGCTACACCTTC,CATKREGQGLGYTF
TRBD1,NA,TRBJ2-6,TRBV9,TGTGCCAGCAGCGTAGAACGGACAGGGTCCGGGGCCAACGTCCTGACTTTC,CASSVERTGSGANVLTF
NA,few,TRBJ2-7,TRBV5-6,TGTGCCAGCAGCTTGTCTCCCTCCTACGAGCAGTACTTC,CASSLSPSYEQYF
NA,NA,TRBJ2-6,TRBV25-1,TGTGCCAGCAGTGACTCACATTCTGGGGCCAACGTCCTGACTTTC,CASSDSHSGANVLTF
NA,NA,TRBJ2-5,TRBV7-9,TGTGCCAGCAGCCCCTCCGGGACGAAGCAAGAGACCCAGTACTTC,CASSPSGTKQETQYF
NA,NA,TRBJ1-2,TRBV4-1,TGCGCCAGCAGCCAAGTTGTAAACCGGGACGGAGCTAACTATGGCTACACCTTC,CASSQVVNRDGANYGYTF
TRBD2,NA,TRBJ2-3,TRBV7-2,TGTGCCAGCAGCTGGGCGGGAGGGAGCACAGATACGCAGTATTTT,CASSWAGGSTDTQYF
NA,NA,TRBJ1-1,TRBV2,TGTGCCAGCAGTCTTCGGGGACGTGGCACTGAAGCTTTCTTT,CASSLRGRGTEAFF
NA,NA,TRBJ1-6,TRBV7-2,TGTGCCAGCAGCTTGGGGGGCCCTTCCTATAATTCACCCCTCCACTTT,CASSLGGPSYNSPLHF
NA,NA,TRBJ2-1,TRBV7-2,TGTGCCAGCAGCTTAGCGGGGGGATACAATGAGCAGTTCTTC,CASSLAGGYNEQFF
NA,NA,TRBJ2-5,TRBV4-2,TGTGCCAGCAGCCAAGGGGTTGACAGCAAGACCCAGTACTTC,CASSQGVDSKTQYF
NA,once,TRBJ2-3,TRBV15,TGTGCCACCAGCAGAGAGGTGACGGGGAGTGGGACAGATACGCAGTATTTT,CATSREVTGSGTDTQYF
TRBD1,few,TRBJ1-1,TRBV4-2,TGTGCCAGCAGCCAAGAGGGAGGGGGCATAGGGTACACTGAAGCTTTCTTT,CASSQEGGGIGYTEAFF
NA,once,TRBJ1-1,TRBV5-1,TGCGCCAGCAGCTTGGAAATGGGGCCCGGTACTGAAGCTTTCTTT,CASSLEMGPGTEAFF
TRBD2,NA,TRBJ2-1,TRBV6-2/TRBV6-3,TGTGCCAGCAGTTCAGCGGGGGGGCTCAGTGAGCAGTTCTTC,CASSSAGGLSEQFF
TRBD1,few,TRBJ1-3,TRBV30,TGTGCCTGGAGTGTTTCCCTTTTTACCGGGACAGCGGGGTCTGGAAACACCATATATTTT,CAWSVSLFTGTAGSGNTIYF
NA,NA,TRBJ1-5,TRBV4-3,TGCGCCAGCAGCCAAATCCCAGGGCAGCCCCAGCATTTT,CASSQIPGQPQHF
TRBD2,NA,TRBJ2-3,TRBV5-1,TGCGCCAGCAGCTTGGGGCCGCTAGCGGTGGAGCAGACAGATACGCAGTATTTT,CASSLGPLAVEQTDTQYF
TRBD1,NA,TRBJ1-1,TRBV11-1,TGTGCCAGCAGCTTACTGACAGGGTCGAACACTGAAGCTTTCTTT,CASSLLTGSNTEAFF
NA,NA,TRBJ1-2,TRBV30,TGTGCCTGGAGTAGGCAGGGCTACGGCTACACCTTC,CAWSRQGYGYTF
NA,NA,TRBJ1-6,TRBV11-3,TGTGCCAGCAGCGTAGTCGGCAATTCACCCCTCCACTTT,CASSVVGNSPLHF
TRBD1,NA,TRBJ1-2,TRBV2,TGTGCCAGCAGCGGACAGGGGCCGATTTATGGCTACACCTTC,CASSGQGPIYGYTF
NA,once,TRBJ2-1,TRBV9,TGTGCCAGCAGCGTAGCTGACTCCTACAATGAGCAGTTCTTC,CASSVADSYNEQFF
NA,NA,TRBJ2-1,TRBV5-1,TGCGCCAGCAGCGGGTCAGTTAAACTCAATGAGCAGTTCTTC,CASSGSVKLNEQFF
NA,NA,TRBJ1-2,TRBV2,TGTGCCAGCCGGACGGACGTAGCTAACTATGGCTACACCTTC,CASRTDVANYGYTF
NA,NA,TRBJ1-3,TRBV11-2,TGTGCCAGCAGCTTAGATAGCTTTTCTGGAAACACCATATATTTT,CASSLDSFSGNTIYF
TRBD1,NA,TRBJ2-2,TRBV19,TGTGCCAGTAAGGACAGGGCCACCGGGGAGCTGTTTTTT,CASKDRATGELFF
TRBD2,NA,TRBJ2-3,TRBV5-4,TGTGCCAGCAGCCCGGGACTAGATTTTGGCACAGATACGCAGTATTTT,CASSPGLDFGTDTQYF
TRBD1,NA,TRBJ1-2,TRBV11-2,TGTGCCAGCAGCTTTGACAGGGTTGGGTATGGCTACACCTTC,CASSFDRVGYGYTF
TRBD1,NA,TRBJ1-2,TRBV20-1,TGCAGTGCTAGTCCCTGGACAGGGAAGGGACATGGCTACACCTTC,CSASPWTGKGHGYTF
TRBD1,NA,TRBJ1-1,TRBV5-1,TGCGCCAGCAGCTTGACCTTAGACCGGGACAGGGGAACTGAAGCTTTCTTT,CASSLTLDRDRGTEAFF
TRBD1,NA,TRBJ2-3,TRBV30,TGTGCCTGGGTAGGGGACAGGGCTGTAAGCACAGATACGCAGTATTTT,CAWVGDRAVSTDTQYF
NA,NA,TRBJ2-3,TRBV30,TGTGCCTGGAGTCCAGGCCGCGTGCCAGATACGCAGTATTTT,CAWSPGRVPDTQYF
NA,NA,TRBJ1-2,TRBV25-1,TGTGCCAGCAGTAACCCGGGGGCGGCCTATGGCTACACCTTC,CASSNPGAAYGYTF
NA,NA,TRBJ1-1,TRBV6-5,TGTGCCAGCAGTTACCGGCCATGGGGGAACACTGAAGCTTTCTTT,CASSYRPWGNTEAFF
NA,NA,TRBJ1-1,TRBV27,TGTGCCAGCAGTGCTGCCCCGAACACTGAAGCTTTCTTT,CASSAAPNTEAFF
TRBD1,NA,TRBJ1-5,TRBV19,TGTGCCAGTACCCCGAGGACAGGACTACTTAGCAATCAGCCCCAGCATTTT,CASTPRTGLLSNQPQHF
NA,NA,TRBJ1-5,TRBV21-1,TGTGCCAGCAGCCAGCGCAAAGGGAGGTGCAACAACAATCAGCCCCAGCATTTT,CASSQRKGRCNNNQPQHF
NA,once,TRBJ2-7,TRBV7-3,TGTGCCAGCAGCACCACCCGGGGCTACGAGCAGTACTTC,CASSTTRGYEQYF
NA,NA,TRBJ2-1,TRBV27,TGTGCCAGCAGCTGGGGGAGGCACCCGAATGAGCAGTTCTTC,CASSWGRHPNEQFF
NA,NA,TRBJ1-1,TRBV7-9,TGTGCCAGCAGCCAACAGCAGAACACTGAAGCTTTCTTT,CASSQQQNTEAFF
NA,NA,TRBJ1-1,TRBV5-4,TGTGCCAGCAGCCCGAGGGGCGCGAGGGTGAACACTGAAGCTTTCTTT,CASSPRGARVNTEAFF